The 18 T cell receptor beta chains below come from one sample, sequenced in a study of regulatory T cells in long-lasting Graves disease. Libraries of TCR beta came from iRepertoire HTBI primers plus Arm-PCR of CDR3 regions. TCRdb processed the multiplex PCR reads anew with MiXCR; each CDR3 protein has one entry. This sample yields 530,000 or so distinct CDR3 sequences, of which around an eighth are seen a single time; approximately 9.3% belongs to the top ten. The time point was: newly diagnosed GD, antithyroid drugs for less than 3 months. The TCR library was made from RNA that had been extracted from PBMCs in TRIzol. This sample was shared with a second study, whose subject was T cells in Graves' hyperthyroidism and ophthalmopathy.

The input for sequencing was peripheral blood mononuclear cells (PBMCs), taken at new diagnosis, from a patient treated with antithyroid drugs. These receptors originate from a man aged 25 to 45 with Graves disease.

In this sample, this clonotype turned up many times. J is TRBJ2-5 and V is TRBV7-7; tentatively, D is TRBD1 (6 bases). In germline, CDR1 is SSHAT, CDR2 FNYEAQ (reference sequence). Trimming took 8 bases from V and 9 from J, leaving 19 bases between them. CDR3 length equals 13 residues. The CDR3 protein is CASGGQRGEAQYF. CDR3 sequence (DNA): TGTGCCAGCGGGGGACAAAGAGGTGAGGCCCAGTACTTC.

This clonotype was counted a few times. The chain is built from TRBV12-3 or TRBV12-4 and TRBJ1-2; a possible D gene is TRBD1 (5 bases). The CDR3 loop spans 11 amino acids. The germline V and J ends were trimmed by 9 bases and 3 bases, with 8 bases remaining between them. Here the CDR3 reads CASGADYGYTF. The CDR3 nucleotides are TGTGCCAGTGGGGCGGACTATGGCTACACCTTC.

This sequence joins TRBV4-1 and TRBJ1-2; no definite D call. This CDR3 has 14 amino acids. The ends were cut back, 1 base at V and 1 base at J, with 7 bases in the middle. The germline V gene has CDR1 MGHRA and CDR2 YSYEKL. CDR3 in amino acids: CASSQAEGNYGYTF. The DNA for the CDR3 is TGCGCCAGCAGCCAAGCCGAGGGTAACTATGGCTACACCTTC.

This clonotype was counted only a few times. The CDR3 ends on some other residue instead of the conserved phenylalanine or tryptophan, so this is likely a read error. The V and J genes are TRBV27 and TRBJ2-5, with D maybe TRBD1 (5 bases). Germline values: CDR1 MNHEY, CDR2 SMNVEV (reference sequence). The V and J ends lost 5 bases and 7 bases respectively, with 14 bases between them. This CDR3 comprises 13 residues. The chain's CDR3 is CASSLGHSGTQYS. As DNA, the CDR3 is TGTGCCAGCAGTCTCGGACACTCAGGGACCCAGTACTCC.

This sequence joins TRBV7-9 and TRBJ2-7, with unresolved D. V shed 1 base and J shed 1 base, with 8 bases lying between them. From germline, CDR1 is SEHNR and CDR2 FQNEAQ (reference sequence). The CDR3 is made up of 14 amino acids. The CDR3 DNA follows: TGTGCCAGCAGCTTAGTATCTCGGTCCTACGAGCAGTACTTC. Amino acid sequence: CASSLVSRSYEQYF.

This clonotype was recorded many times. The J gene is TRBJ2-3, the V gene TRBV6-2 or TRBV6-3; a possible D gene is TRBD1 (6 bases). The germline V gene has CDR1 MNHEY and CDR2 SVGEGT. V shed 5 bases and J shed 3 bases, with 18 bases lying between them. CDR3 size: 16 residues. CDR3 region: CASSQHGTFNTDTQYF. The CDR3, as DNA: TGTGCCAGCAGTCAGCACGGGACATTTAATACAGATACGCAGTATTTT.

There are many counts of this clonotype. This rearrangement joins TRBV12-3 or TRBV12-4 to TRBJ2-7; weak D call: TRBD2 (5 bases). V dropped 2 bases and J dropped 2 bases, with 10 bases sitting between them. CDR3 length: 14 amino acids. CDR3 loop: CASSLRAEAYEQYF. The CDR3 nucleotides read TGTGCCAGCAGTTTACGGGCGGAGGCCTACGAGCAGTACTTC.

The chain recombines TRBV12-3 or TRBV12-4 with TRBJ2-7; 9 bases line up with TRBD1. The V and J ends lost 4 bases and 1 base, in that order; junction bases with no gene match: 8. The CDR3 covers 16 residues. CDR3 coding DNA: TGTGCCAGCAGTTACCCGGGACAGGGCCCTTCCTACGAGCAGTACTTC. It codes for CASSYPGQGPSYEQYF.

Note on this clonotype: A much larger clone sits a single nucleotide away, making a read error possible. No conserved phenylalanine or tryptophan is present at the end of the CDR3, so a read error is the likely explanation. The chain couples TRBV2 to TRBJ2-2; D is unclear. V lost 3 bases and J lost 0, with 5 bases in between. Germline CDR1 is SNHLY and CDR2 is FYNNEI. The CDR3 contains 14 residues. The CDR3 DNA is TGTGCCAGCAGTGATCCCACGAACACCGGGGAGCTGTTTTCT. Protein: CASSDPTNTGELFS.

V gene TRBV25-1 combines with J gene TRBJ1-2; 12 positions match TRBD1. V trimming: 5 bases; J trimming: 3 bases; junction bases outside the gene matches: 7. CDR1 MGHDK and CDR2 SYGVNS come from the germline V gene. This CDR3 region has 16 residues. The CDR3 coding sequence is TGTGCCAGCAGTTCCCGGGACAGGGGGCTTGACTATGGCTACACCTTC. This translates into CASSSRDRGLDYGYTF.

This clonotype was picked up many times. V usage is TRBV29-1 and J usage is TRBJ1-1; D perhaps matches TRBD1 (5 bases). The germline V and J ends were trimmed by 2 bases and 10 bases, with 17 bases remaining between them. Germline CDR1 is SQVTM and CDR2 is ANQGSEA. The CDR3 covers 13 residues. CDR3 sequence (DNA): TGCAGCGTTGAATACCCCCTCGGGGGGGGAGCTTTCTTT. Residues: CSVEYPLGGGAFF.

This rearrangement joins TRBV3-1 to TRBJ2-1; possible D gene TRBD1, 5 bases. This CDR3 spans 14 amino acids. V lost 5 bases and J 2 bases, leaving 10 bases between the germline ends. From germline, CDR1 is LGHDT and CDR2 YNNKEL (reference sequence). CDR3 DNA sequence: TGTGCCAGCAGCACCCGGACACCCTACAATGAGCAGTTCTTC. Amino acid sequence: CASSTRTPYNEQFF.

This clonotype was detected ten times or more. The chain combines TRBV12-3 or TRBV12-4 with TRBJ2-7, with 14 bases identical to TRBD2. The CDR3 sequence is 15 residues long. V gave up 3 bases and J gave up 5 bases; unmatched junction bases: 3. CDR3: CASSFGLAGGHEQYF. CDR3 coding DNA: TGTGCCAGCAGTTTTGGACTAGCGGGAGGCCACGAGCAGTACTTC.

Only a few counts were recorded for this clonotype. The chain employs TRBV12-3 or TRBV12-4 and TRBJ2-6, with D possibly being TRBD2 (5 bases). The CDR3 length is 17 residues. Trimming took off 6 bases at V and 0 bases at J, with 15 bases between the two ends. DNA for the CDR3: TGTGCCAGCAGCCCCCGACTATCCTACTCTGGGGCCAACGTCCTGACTTTC. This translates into CASSPRLSYSGANVLTF.

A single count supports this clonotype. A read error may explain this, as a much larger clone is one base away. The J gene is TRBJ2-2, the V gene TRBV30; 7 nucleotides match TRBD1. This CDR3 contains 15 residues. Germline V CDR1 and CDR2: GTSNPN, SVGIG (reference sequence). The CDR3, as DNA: TGTGCCTGGAGTCAGAGGGACAGAGCCACCGGGGAGCTGTCTTTT. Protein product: CAWSQRDRATGELSF. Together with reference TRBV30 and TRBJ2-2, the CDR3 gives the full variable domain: SQTIHQWPATLVQPVGSPLSLECTVEGTSNPNLYWYRQAAGRGLQLLFYSVGIGQISSEVPQNLSASRPQDRQFILSSKKLLLSDSGFYLCAWSQRDRATGELSFGEGSRLTVL.

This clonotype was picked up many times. The CDR3 nucleotides are TGTGCCAGCAGCCTCGGCGTCCCGACTGAAGCTTTCTTT. Amino acids: CASSLGVPTEAFF. The V call is TRBV3-1, the J call TRBJ1-1; D not certain. V gave up 4 bases and J gave up 5 bases, with 11 bases separating them. The length of the CDR3 is 13 residues. In germline, CDR1 is LGHDT, CDR2 YNNKEL (reference sequence). Full variable domain (missing parts from reference TRBV3-1 and TRBJ1-1): DTAVSQTPKYLVTQMGNDKSIKCEQNLGHDTMYWYKQDSKKFLKIMFSYNNKELIINETVPNRFSPKSPDKAHLNLHINSLELGDSAVYFCASSLGVPTEAFFGQGTRLTVV.

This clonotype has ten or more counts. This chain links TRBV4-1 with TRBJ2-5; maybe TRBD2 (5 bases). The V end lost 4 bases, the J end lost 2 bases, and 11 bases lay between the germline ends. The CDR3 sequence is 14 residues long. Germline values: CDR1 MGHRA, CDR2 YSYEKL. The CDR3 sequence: CASSRYSVQETQYF. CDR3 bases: TGCGCCAGCAGCCGTTATAGCGTACAAGAGACCCAGTACTTC.

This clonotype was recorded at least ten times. The CDR3 is CASSLGDDTEAFF. The CDR3 DNA reads as TGTGCCAGCAGTTTGGGGGATGACACTGAAGCTTTCTTT. The J gene is TRBJ1-1, the V gene TRBV12-3 or TRBV12-4; the D gene is possibly TRBD1 (5 bases). V was cut by 3 bases and J by 3 bases, with 8 bases left in between. This CDR3 is 13 amino acids long.